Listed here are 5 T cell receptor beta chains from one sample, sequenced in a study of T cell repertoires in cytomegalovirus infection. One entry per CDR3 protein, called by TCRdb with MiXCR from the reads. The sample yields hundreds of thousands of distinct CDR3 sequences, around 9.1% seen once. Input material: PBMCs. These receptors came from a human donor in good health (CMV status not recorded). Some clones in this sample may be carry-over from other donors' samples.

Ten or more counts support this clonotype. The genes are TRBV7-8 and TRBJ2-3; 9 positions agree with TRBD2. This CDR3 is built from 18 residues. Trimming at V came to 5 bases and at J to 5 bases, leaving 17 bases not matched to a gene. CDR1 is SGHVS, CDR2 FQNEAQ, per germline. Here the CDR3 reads CASSPRVAGALGGDTQYF. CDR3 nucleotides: TGTGCCAGCAGCCCCAGGGTAGCGGGGGCCCTGGGGGGAGATACGCAGTATTTT.

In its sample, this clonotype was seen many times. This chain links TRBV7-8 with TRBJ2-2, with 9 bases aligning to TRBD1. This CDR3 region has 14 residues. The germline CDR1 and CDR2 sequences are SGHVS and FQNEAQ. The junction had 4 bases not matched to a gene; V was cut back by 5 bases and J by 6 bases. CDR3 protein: CASSLTGGPGELFF. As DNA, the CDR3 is TGTGCCAGCAGCCTTACAGGGGGCCCCGGGGAGCTGTTTTTT.

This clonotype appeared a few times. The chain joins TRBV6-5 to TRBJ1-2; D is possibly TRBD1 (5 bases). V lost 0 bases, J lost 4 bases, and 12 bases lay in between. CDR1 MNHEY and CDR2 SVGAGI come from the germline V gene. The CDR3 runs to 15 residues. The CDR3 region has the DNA TGTGCCAGCAGTTACTCGATTAGGGGTTTCTATGGCTACACCTTC. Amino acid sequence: CASSYSIRGFYGYTF.

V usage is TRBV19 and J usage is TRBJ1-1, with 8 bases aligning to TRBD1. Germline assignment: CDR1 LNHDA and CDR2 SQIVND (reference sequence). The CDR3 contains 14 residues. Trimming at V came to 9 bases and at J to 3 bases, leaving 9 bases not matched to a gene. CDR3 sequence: CASRAGGLDTEAFF. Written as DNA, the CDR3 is TGTGCCAGCCGGGCAGGGGGCTTAGACACTGAAGCTTTCTTT.

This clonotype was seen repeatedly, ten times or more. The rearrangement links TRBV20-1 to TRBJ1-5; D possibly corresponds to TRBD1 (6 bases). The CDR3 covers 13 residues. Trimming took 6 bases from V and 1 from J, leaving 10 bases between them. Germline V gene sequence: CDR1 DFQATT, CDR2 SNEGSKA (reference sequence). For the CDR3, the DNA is TGCAGTGCCACTCAGGGGAGCAATCAGCCCCAGCATTTT. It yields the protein CSATQGSNQPQHF.